The 10 T cell receptor beta chains below were found in one sample sequenced in a study of T cell responses to AZD1222 COVID-19 vaccine. Clones were sequenced by immunoSEQ multiplex PCR, and TCRdb holds only the in-frame ones, with some missing. The repertoire has 110,000 to 150,000 clones, about 93% of them found once; the top ten carry more than 8%. This material consisted of peripheral blood, taken on day 0 of AZD1222 vaccination. All receptors come from an adult in good health.

The gene calls are TRBV6-5 and TRBJ1-2; tentative D call: TRBD1 (5 bases). V shed 2 bases and J shed 2 bases, with 9 bases lying between them. The CDR3 has 14 residues. Germline CDR1 and CDR2: MNHEY and SVGAGI. The CDR3 reads CASSYGDGNYGYTF. The CDR3 DNA reads TGTGCCAGCAGTTACGGGGACGGAAACTATGGCTACACCTTC.

The chain carries TRBV6-5 and TRBJ1-1; 10 bases align to TRBD1. Germline assignment: CDR1 MNHEY and CDR2 SVGAGI. The J segment lost 3 bases and the V segment lost 4 bases, leaving 5 bases of the junction unmatched. This CDR3 region has 15 residues. As DNA, the CDR3 is TGTGCCAGCAGTTCGACAGGGGGCTATTACACTGAAGCTTTCTTT. It encodes CASSSTGGYYTEAFF.

This chain joins TRBV7-2 and TRBJ1-2; 7 bases match TRBD1. Germline CDR1 SGHTA, CDR2 FQGNSA. V lost 0 bases, J lost 4 bases, and 11 bases stayed unmatched. The CDR3 is 17 amino acids. The CDR3 bases are TGTGCCAGCAGCTTAGCCGAATTCGGGGGACAGATCTATGGCTACACCTTC. Its protein product is CASSLAEFGGQIYGYTF. Supplemented by reference TRBV7-2 and TRBJ1-2, the full variable domain reads GAGVSQSPSNKVTEKGKDVELRCDPISGHTALYWYRQSLGQGLEFLIYFQGNSAPDKSGLPSDRFSAERTGGSVSTLTIQRTQQEDSAVYLCASSLAEFGGQIYGYTFGSGTRLTVV.

CDR3: CASSPDISSYEQYF. Written as DNA, the CDR3 is TGTGCCAGCAGCCCTGACATTTCCTCCTACGAGCAGTACTTC. The J gene is TRBJ2-7, the V gene TRBV27; D is uncertain. Germline loops: CDR1 MNHEY, CDR2 SMNVEV (reference sequence). The V end lost 6 bases, the J end lost 0 bases, and 12 bases lay between the germline ends. The CDR3 covers 14 residues.

This chain connects TRBV19 to TRBJ2-2; D unclear. The V end was cut by 3 bases, the J end by 3 bases, with 14 bases between. The CDR3 has 16 residues. Germline assignment: CDR1 LNHDA and CDR2 SQIVND (reference sequence). The CDR3 DNA follows: TGTGCCAGTAGTATCTCCAGATTTAGATACACCGGGGAGCTGTTTTTT. Encoded protein: CASSISRFRYTGELFF. The full variable domain, its missing parts supplied by reference TRBV19 and TRBJ2-2, is DGGITQSPKYLFRKEGQNVTLSCEQNLNHDAMYWYRQDPGQGLRLIYYSQIVNDFQKGDIAEGYSVSREKKESFPLTVTSAQKNPTAFYLCASSISRFRYTGELFFGEGSRLTVL.

The chain joins TRBV4-3 to TRBJ2-5; TRBD2 aligns across 9 bases. CDR1 is LGHNA and CDR2 is YSLEER in the germline V gene. V shed 8 bases, J shed 3 bases, and the junction held 4 bases outside the gene matches. The CDR3 spans 13 residues. The CDR3 here is CASSRTSEETQYF. The CDR3, as DNA: TGCGCCAGCTCGAGGACTAGCGAAGAGACCCAGTACTTC.

The rearrangement joins TRBV5-1 to TRBJ2-2; a weak D match, TRBD1 (6 bases). This CDR3 comprises 15 residues. The germline gives CDR1 SGHRS, CDR2 YFSETQ. Trimming removed 6 bases at V and 2 bases at J, with 14 bases between. The CDR3 bases are TGCGCCAGCAACCTGAGGACAGCTAACACCGGGGAGCTGTTTTTT. It codes for CASNLRTANTGELFF.

A word on this clone: Other DNA sequences in this sample translate to the same CDR3. The V and J genes are TRBV28 and TRBJ2-7; no clear D. V was cut by 3 bases and J by 0 bases, with 3 bases left in between. The CDR3 spans 12 residues. Per germline, CDR1 MDHEN and CDR2 SYDVKM. The CDR3 DNA reads TGTGCCAGCAGTTTGAGCTCCTACGAGCAGTACTTC. This sequence encodes CASSLSSYEQYF.

J is TRBJ1-4 and V is TRBV13; perhaps TRBD1 as D (5 bases). Germline-derived CDR1 and CDR2 are PRHDT and FYEKMQ (reference sequence). Trimming stripped 3 bases from V and 8 bases from J, with 16 bases between. This CDR3 is 15 amino acids long. The CDR3: CASSFRVRAGEKLFF. DNA of the CDR3: TGTGCCAGCAGCTTCAGGGTCAGGGCAGGAGAAAAACTGTTTTTT.

This sequence joins TRBV11-2 and TRBJ1-2, with 11 positions matching TRBD1. The CDR3 runs 15 residues. Trimming removed 5 bases from V and 8 bases from J; junction bases left unmatched: 10. Germline assignment: CDR1 SGHAT and CDR2 FQNNGV. The CDR3 nucleotides read TGTGCCAGCAGCGCCCTACGGACAGGGGGCCGAGGCTACACCTTC. Translated: CASSALRTGGRGYTF.